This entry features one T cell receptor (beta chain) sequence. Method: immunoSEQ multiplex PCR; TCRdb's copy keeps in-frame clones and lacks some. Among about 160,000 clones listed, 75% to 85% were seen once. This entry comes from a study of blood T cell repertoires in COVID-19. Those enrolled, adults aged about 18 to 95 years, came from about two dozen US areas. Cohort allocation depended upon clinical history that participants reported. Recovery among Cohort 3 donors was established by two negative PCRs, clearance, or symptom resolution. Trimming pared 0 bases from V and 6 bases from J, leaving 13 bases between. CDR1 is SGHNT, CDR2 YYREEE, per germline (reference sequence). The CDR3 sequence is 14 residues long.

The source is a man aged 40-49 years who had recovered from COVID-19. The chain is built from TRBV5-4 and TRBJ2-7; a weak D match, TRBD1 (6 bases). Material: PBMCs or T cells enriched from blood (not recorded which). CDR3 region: CASSLGALGGEQYV. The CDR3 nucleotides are TGTGCCAGCAGCTTGGGAGCCTTAGGGGGCGAGCAGTACGTC.